This TCR beta chain was identified during a study of shared clonotypes between healthy human individuals. Study-wide results and limits: In a handful of donors, 4.5% to 5.5% of naive CD4 clonotypes appeared in common. Researchers found naive subsets generally carried larger estimated richness than memory subsets.

Healthy adults negative for HIV, lacking recent acute infections or vaccinations, served as donors. Sequenced by immunoSEQ multiplex PCR; TCRdb stores in-frame clones only, minus some. The sample lists over a million clones; 75% to 80% were seen once. This clone was detected once. Its specificity is not known. Germline CDR1 KGHSH, CDR2 LQKENI. This CDR3 is 14 amino acids long. Trimming took 4 bases from V and 2 from J, leaving 12 bases between them. The chain has TRBV18 and TRBJ2-7, with a weak D call TRBD2 (5 bases). This TCR came from a man in his late teens or twenties in good health. Some clones in this sample may be carry-over from other donors' samples. Sequencing was carried out using memory CD4+ T cells from PBMCs. The subset here: CD45RA-negative fraction. CDR3 DNA sequence: TGTGCCAGCTCACTGGACCTCGGGACCTACGAGCAGTACTTC. Its translation is CASSLDLGTYEQYF.